The next 32 T cell receptor beta chains were all read from a single sample in a study of CD8 T cells in ankylosing spondylitis. TCRdb reprocessed the 5' RACE reads with MiXCR, giving one entry per CDR3 protein. The sample includes about 150,000 distinct CDR3 sequences, more than 40% seen only once; the top ten take over 12%. Sample: synovial fluid, either unsorted or a sorted T cell fraction (not recorded which). The source is a male donor with ankylosing spondylitis.

This clonotype was detected once. The chain joins TRBV10-2 to TRBJ1-6; perhaps TRBD1 as D (5 bases). CDR1 WSHSY and CDR2 SAAADI come from the germline V gene. With 8 bases removed from V and 6 bases from J, the gap between germline ends came to 17 bases. This CDR3 comprises 15 residues. The CDR3 is CASGFGGRGNSPLHF. CDR3 nucleotides: TGCGCCAGCGGGTTTGGGGGACGGGGTAATTCACCCCTCCACTTT.

In its sample, this clonotype was seen a few times. This chain links TRBV28 with TRBJ2-7; 8 nucleotides match TRBD1. The CDR3 is made up of 14 amino acids. Trimming at V came to 5 bases and at J to 7 bases, leaving 10 bases not matched to a gene. Germline V gene sequence: CDR1 MDHEN, CDR2 SYDVKM. Written as DNA, the CDR3 is TGTGCCAGCAGTCCCCTCCAGGGGGCTGAAGAGCAGTACTTC. It codes for CASSPLQGAEEQYF.

This rearrangement joins TRBV19 to TRBJ2-1; TRBD2 matches 14 bases. CDR3 length: 19 amino acids. The J segment lost 0 bases and the V segment lost 5 bases, leaving 9 bases of the junction unmatched. The germline V gene encodes CDR1 LNHDA and CDR2 SQIVND (reference sequence). This CDR3 reads CASSFGLAGGASSYNEQFF. DNA of the CDR3: TGTGCCAGTAGTTTTGGACTAGCGGGAGGCGCGAGCTCCTACAATGAGCAGTTCTTC.

The rearrangement joins TRBV4-3 to TRBJ2-2; 7 nucleotides agree with TRBD2. V was clipped by 1 base and J by 4 bases; unmatched bases: 3. The CDR3 totals 15 residues. Germline-derived CDR1 and CDR2 are LGHNA and YSLEER. The CDR3 region is CASSQGTGGTGELFF. CDR3 bases: TGCGCCAGCAGCCAAGGGACGGGGGGCACCGGGGAGCTGTTTTTT.

This clonotype was seen ten or more times. The chain uses TRBV11-2 and TRBJ2-7; D tentatively fits TRBD1 or TRBD2 (7 bases each). Germline CDR1 and CDR2: SGHAT and FQNNGV. V was shortened by 7 bases and J by 3 bases, with 19 bases between the two germline ends. The CDR3 sequence is 15 residues long. CDR3: CASNWVGGGYYEQYF. The CDR3 DNA reads as TGTGCCAGCAATTGGGTGGGAGGGGGCTACTACGAGCAGTACTTC.

The rearrangement links TRBV20-1 to TRBJ1-2; D is uncertain. This CDR3 is built from 9 residues. V was cut by 6 bases and J by 5 bases, with 4 bases left in between. Germline V lookup: CDR1 DFQATT, CDR2 SNEGSKA (reference sequence). CDR3 protein: CSAPYGYTF. The CDR3 DNA follows: TGCAGTGCCCCGTATGGCTACACCTTC.

This clonotype was counted many times. J is TRBJ2-7 and V is TRBV4-2; D gene uncertain. V gave up 0 bases and J gave up 1 base, with 13 bases separating them. Germline CDR1 reads LGHNA; CDR2 reads YNFKEQ. This CDR3 is built from 16 residues. CDR3 DNA: TGTGCCAGCAGCCAAGACGCAAGCGCCCCATCCTACGAGCAGTACTTC. It specifies CASSQDASAPSYEQYF.

CDR3 nucleotide sequence: TGTGCCAGCAGCTTGGGAGGGCAGGGGCGCTACGAGCAGTACTTC. Its translation: CASSLGGQGRYEQYF. This chain joins TRBV5-6 and TRBJ2-7; D may be TRBD1 (6 bases). With 0 bases removed from V and 3 bases from J, the gap between germline ends came to 13 bases. Germline lookup yields CDR1 SGHDT and CDR2 YYEEEE. The CDR3 is made up of 15 amino acids.

In this sample, this clonotype turned up a few times. The CDR3 loop is CASSLGADRSYGYTF. CDR3 coding DNA: TGTGCCAGCAGCTTGGGAGCTGACAGGAGCTATGGCTACACCTTC. The chain couples TRBV5-6 to TRBJ1-2; possible D gene TRBD1, 6 bases. The CDR3 contains 15 residues. Per germline, CDR1 SGHDT and CDR2 YYEEEE. V lost 0 bases, J lost 4 bases, and 13 bases lay in between. The full variable domain, in which reference TRBV5-6 and TRBJ1-2 provide the parts outside the CDR3, is DAGVTQSPTHLIKTRGQQVTLRCSPKSGHDTVSWYQQALGQGPQFIFQYYEEEERQRGNFPDRFSGHQFPNYSSELNVNALLLGDSALYLCASSLGADRSYGYTFGSGTRLTVV.

This clonotype appeared a few times. The chain carries TRBV28 and TRBJ2-1; D gene uncertain. The ends were cut back, 2 bases at V and 6 bases at J, with 14 bases in the middle. The germline V gene has CDR1 MDHEN and CDR2 SYDVKM. The CDR3 loop spans 15 amino acids. The CDR3 sequence: CASSLAVMRPNEQFF. The CDR3 DNA sequence: TGTGCCAGCAGTTTAGCGGTCATGAGGCCCAATGAGCAGTTCTTC. The full variable domain, completed using reference TRBV28 and TRBJ2-1, is DVKVTQSSRYLVKRTGEKVFLECVQDMDHENMFWYRQDPGLGLRLIYFSYDVKMKEKGDIPEGYSVSREKKERFSLILESASTNQTSMYLCASSLAVMRPNEQFFGPGTRLTVL.

This clonotype came up a few times. The chain employs TRBV12-3 or TRBV12-4 and TRBJ1-1; D not certain. V was cut by 0 bases and J by 8 bases, with 10 bases left in between. CDR3 size: 13 residues. CDR3 sequence reads: CASSLAPRGEAFF. The CDR3 DNA is TGTGCCAGCAGTTTAGCCCCAAGAGGAGAAGCTTTCTTT.

The chain is built from TRBV4-3 and TRBJ2-5, with a weak D call TRBD1 (5 bases). In germline, CDR1 is LGHNA, CDR2 YSLEER. V was cut by 2 bases and J by 6 bases, with 28 bases left in between. This CDR3 has 19 residues. CDR3 amino acids: CASSQQRPLRGYPPQTQYF. Here the CDR3 DNA reads TGCGCCAGCAGCCAACAAAGACCCCTAAGGGGTTACCCCCCCCAGACCCAGTACTTC.

At least ten counts were recorded for this clonotype. The chain couples TRBV6-2 or TRBV6-3 to TRBJ2-7; TRBD2 aligns across 8 bases. This CDR3 comprises 15 residues. V gave up 6 bases and J gave up 4 bases; unmatched junction bases: 11. CDR1 is MNHEY, CDR2 SVGEGT, per germline. CDR3 coding DNA: TGTGCCAGCAGCATCAGCGGGAGCGGAGGGTACGAGCAGTACTTC. It codes for CASSISGSGGYEQYF.

The chain is built from TRBV12-3 or TRBV12-4 and TRBJ2-3, with 7 positions matching TRBD1. J gave up 1 base and V 7 bases, and 5 bases lay outside the gene matches. The CDR3 is made up of 14 amino acids. The chain's CDR3 is CASNPTGRTDTQYF. DNA for the CDR3: TGTGCCAGCAACCCGACAGGGCGCACAGATACGCAGTATTTT.

This clonotype was observed a handful of times. This rearrangement joins TRBV29-1 to TRBJ2-3; D gene unclear. Trimming pared 6 bases from V and 0 bases from J, leaving 13 bases between. This CDR3 contains 14 residues. Germline loops: CDR1 SQVTM, CDR2 ANQGSEA. CDR3 loop: CSVAFGWSTDTQYF. The CDR3 bases are TGCAGCGTGGCGTTTGGGTGGAGCACAGATACGCAGTATTTT.

The V gene is TRBV12-3 or TRBV12-4, the J gene TRBJ1-2, with no clear D. Trimming removed 3 bases from V and 0 bases from J, with 5 bases in between. The CDR3 loop spans 13 amino acids. The CDR3 DNA follows: TGTGCCAGCAGTTTTCACACTAACTATGGCTACACCTTC. Translation gives CASSFHTNYGYTF.

The chain couples TRBV5-1 to TRBJ1-1; D not certain. Germline CDR1 reads SGHRS; CDR2 reads YFSETQ. Deletions cut 2 bases from V and 1 base from J, with 9 bases between. There are 14 residues in the CDR3. Here the CDR3 DNA reads TGCGCCAGCAGCTTAGAAATAAGGAACACTGAAGCTTTCTTT. It specifies CASSLEIRNTEAFF.

The V call is TRBV29-1, the J call TRBJ1-1; D is uncertain. Trimming removed 4 bases from V and 3 bases from J, with 9 bases in between. This CDR3 has 12 residues. The germline CDR1 and CDR2 sequences are SQVTM and ANQGSEA. The CDR3 DNA reads TGCAGCGTTGGACACGGAGACACTGAAGCTTTCTTT. Translation gives CSVGHGDTEAFF. The whole variable domain, filled in from reference TRBV29-1 and TRBJ1-1, reads SAVISQKPSRDICQRGTSLTIQCQVDSQVTMMFWYRQQPGQSLTLIATANQGSEATYESGFVIDKFPISRPNLTFSTLTVSNMSPEDSSIYLCSVGHGDTEAFFGQGTRLTVV.

In the case of this clonotype: A clone one base away is much larger, so this may be a read error. The rearrangement uses TRBV12-3 or TRBV12-4 and TRBJ2-7, with 8 bases matching TRBD1. Unmatched junction bases numbered 2, after V lost 4 bases and J lost 3 bases. This CDR3 has 13 amino acids. CDR3 region: CASSSTGGYEQYF. The CDR3 region has the DNA TGTGCCAGCAGTTCAACAGGGGGCTACGAGCAGTACTTC.

The rearrangement joins TRBV25-1 to TRBJ2-1; D is unresolved. Germline CDR1 reads MGHDK; CDR2 reads SYGVNS. The V and J ends lost 6 bases and 9 bases respectively, with 6 bases between them. The CDR3 sequence is 10 residues long. The CDR3 loop is CASSGPEQFF. In DNA, the CDR3 is TGTGCCAGCAGCGGTCCTGAGCAGTTCTTC.

The chain combines TRBV6-4 with TRBJ1-1; D might be TRBD1 (6 bases). The CDR3 is 14 residues long. CDR1 and CDR2 (germline): MRHNA, SNTAGT. Trimming cost V 4 bases and J 1 base, with 10 bases left between them. The CDR3 bases are TGTGCCAGCAGTGCAACAGGGTCGAACACTGAAGCTTTCTTT. It translates to CASSATGSNTEAFF.

This clonotype was detected a few times. The chain joins TRBV12-3 or TRBV12-4 to TRBJ2-7; tentatively, D is TRBD2 (5 bases). V was pared by 3 bases and J by 4 bases, with 7 bases between. This CDR3 is 12 amino acids long. CDR3 amino acids: CASSFTGYEQYF. The CDR3 DNA sequence: TGTGCCAGCAGTTTTACGGGGTACGAGCAGTACTTC.

The sample holds a few counts of this clonotype. The CDR3 region is CASSQLAGGTGELFF. The CDR3 bases are TGCGCCAGCAGCCAACTAGCGGGAGGCACCGGGGAGCTGTTTTTT. J is TRBJ2-2 and V is TRBV4-3; TRBD2 aligns across 11 bases. Germline CDR1 is LGHNA and CDR2 is YSLEER. V was pared by 2 bases and J by 4 bases, with 0 bases of the junction left unmatched. The CDR3 contains 15 residues.

This chain joins TRBV9 and TRBJ1-2; D is perhaps TRBD1 (5 bases). V lost 0 bases and J lost 6, with 15 bases in between. The CDR3 sequence is 15 residues long. Germline CDR1 SGDLS, CDR2 YYNGEE. The CDR3 sequence is CASSVAAGAANGYTF. The DNA of the CDR3 is TGTGCCAGCAGCGTAGCTGCCGGGGCCGCTAATGGCTACACCTTC.

This clonotype was recorded a few times. The rearrangement uses TRBV11-1 and TRBJ2-3; 9 bases match TRBD2. This CDR3 region has 18 residues. Germline CDR1 is SGHAT and CDR2 is FQDESV (reference sequence). J was trimmed by 6 bases and V by 2 bases; bases with no gene match: 15. In DNA form, the CDR3 reads TGTGCCAGCAGCTTACCCCTGGGCCCAGGACTAGCGATGGATACGCAGTATTTT. It is translated as CASSLPLGPGLAMDTQYF.

This chain connects TRBV6-5 to TRBJ2-2, with D maybe TRBD2 (7 bases). Trimming left V 2 bases short and J 5 bases short, with 15 bases between. Germline-derived CDR1 and CDR2 are MNHEY and SVGAGI. The CDR3 spans 16 residues. The CDR3 region is CASSYLGGAWTGELFF. The CDR3 bases are TGTGCCAGCAGTTACCTAGGGGGGGCCTGGACCGGGGAGCTGTTTTTT.

The V call is TRBV6-1, the J call TRBJ2-1; D is unresolved. Trimming took 9 bases from V and 4 from J, leaving 25 bases between them. Germline lookup yields CDR1 MNHNS and CDR2 SASEGT. The CDR3 covers 17 residues. CDR3 region: CASNTPNRHGLYNEQFF. The CDR3 DNA follows: TGTGCCAGTAATACCCCGAACCGACACGGGCTGTACAATGAGCAGTTCTTC.

The chain employs TRBV7-9 and TRBJ2-1, with 10 nucleotides matching TRBD2. The V segment lost 2 bases and the J segment 2 bases; nucleotides outside the gene matches: 3. The CDR3 has 16 residues. Germline loops: CDR1 SEHNR, CDR2 FQNEAQ (reference sequence). As DNA, the CDR3 is TGTGCCAGCAGCTTATTTGGACTAGCGGCCTACAATGAGCAGTTCTTC. It is translated as CASSLFGLAAYNEQFF.

The chain combines TRBV7-9 with TRBJ2-7; 9 bases are shared with TRBD1. With V trimmed by 4 bases and J by 2 bases, 6 bases remained unmatched. The CDR3 consists of 15 residues. Germline V CDR1 and CDR2: SEHNR, FQNEAQ (reference sequence). The CDR3 reads CASSSWTGEAYEQYF. The DNA of the CDR3 is TGTGCCAGCAGCTCCTGGACAGGGGAGGCCTACGAGCAGTACTTC. Full variable domain (missing parts from reference TRBV7-9 and TRBJ2-7): DTGVSQNPRHKITKRGQNVTFRCDPISEHNRLYWYRQTLGQGPEFLTYFQNEAQLEKSRLLSDRFSAERPKGSFSTLEIQRTEQGDSAMYLCASSSWTGEAYEQYFGPGTRLTVT.

The table lists this clonotype with a few counts. The rearrangement uses TRBV19 and TRBJ2-7; the D is unclear. The CDR3 is 13 amino acids. In germline, CDR1 is LNHDA, CDR2 SQIVND (reference sequence). V was pared by 1 base and J by 3 bases, with 7 bases between. CDR3 region: CASSIGPFYEQYF. The CDR3 bases are TGTGCCAGTAGTATAGGACCCTTCTACGAGCAGTACTTC.

The V and J genes are TRBV10-3 and TRBJ2-7; D is possibly TRBD2 (6 bases). V shed 4 bases and J shed 0 bases, with 10 bases lying between them. CDR1 and CDR2 from the germline V gene are ENHRY and SYGVKD. The CDR3 runs 14 residues. CDR3 sequence: CAISVRDSSYEQYF. CDR3 bases: TGTGCCATCAGTGTACGGGACTCCTCCTACGAGCAGTACTTC.

The chain carries TRBV20-1 and TRBJ2-7; 8 nucleotides align to TRBD2. The germline CDR1 and CDR2 sequences are DFQATT and SNEGSKA (reference sequence). Trimming cost V 5 bases and J 4 bases; bases outside gene matches: 16. CDR3 length: 16 residues. Here the CDR3 DNA reads TGCAGTGCTCCCGATATTAGCGGGAACTCCGCATACGAGCAGTACTTC. Its translation: CSAPDISGNSAYEQYF.